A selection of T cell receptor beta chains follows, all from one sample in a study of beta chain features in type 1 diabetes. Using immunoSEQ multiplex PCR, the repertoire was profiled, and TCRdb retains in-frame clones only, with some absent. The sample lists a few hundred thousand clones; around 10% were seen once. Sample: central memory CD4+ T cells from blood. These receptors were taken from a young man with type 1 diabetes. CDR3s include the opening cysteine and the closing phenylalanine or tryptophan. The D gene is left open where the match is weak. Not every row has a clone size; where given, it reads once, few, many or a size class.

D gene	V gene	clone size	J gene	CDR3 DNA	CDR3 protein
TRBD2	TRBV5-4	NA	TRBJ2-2	TGTGCCAGCAGCTGGGGGACTAGCGACGGGGAGCTGTTTTTT	CASSWGTSDGELFF
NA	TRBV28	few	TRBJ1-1	TGTGCCAGCAGTTTAATACAGGGCGTGAACACTGAAGCTTTCTTT	CASSLIQGVNTEAFF
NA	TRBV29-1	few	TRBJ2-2	TGCAGCGTTGAAAAGGGAAACGGGGAGCTGTTTTTT	CSVEKGNGELFF
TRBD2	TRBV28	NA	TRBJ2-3	TGTGCCAGCAGTCTACCTAGCGGGAATGCAGATACGCAGTATTTT	CASSLPSGNADTQYF
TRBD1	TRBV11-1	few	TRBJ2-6	TGTGCCAGCAGCTTAACGACAGGGGCGGACTCTGGGGCCAACGTCCTGACTTTC	CASSLTTGADSGANVLTF
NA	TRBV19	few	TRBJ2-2	TGTGCCAGTAGATATGGGGGCTCGAACACCGGGGAGCTGTTTTTT	CASRYGGSNTGELFF
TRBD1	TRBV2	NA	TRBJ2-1	TGTGCCAGCAGTCCGAGCCGACAGGGTCCCAATGAGCAGTTCTTC	CASSPSRQGPNEQFF
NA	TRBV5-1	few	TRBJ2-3	TGCGCCAGCAGCTTGCCCCGGGACGGACTCGCAGATACGCAGTATTTT	CASSLPRDGLADTQYF
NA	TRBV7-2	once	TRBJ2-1	TGTGCCAGCAGCTTAATCCGAGGCAATGAGCAGTTCTTC	CASSLIRGNEQFF
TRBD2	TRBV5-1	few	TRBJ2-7	TGCGCCAGCAGCTTCACTAGCGGGACAATCTACGAGCAGTACTTC	CASSFTSGTIYEQYF
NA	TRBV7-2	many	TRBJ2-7	TGTGCCAGCAGCTGGGCCCGGGGCGCGTCCTACGAGCAGTACTTC	CASSWARGASYEQYF
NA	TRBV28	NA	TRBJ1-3	TGTGCCAGCAGCTCGGTACAGGGCCGAAACACCATATATTTT	CASSSVQGRNTIYF
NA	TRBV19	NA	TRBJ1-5	TGTGCCAGTAGTATAGAGGTTGCGAGCAATCAGCCCCAGCATTTT	CASSIEVASNQPQHF
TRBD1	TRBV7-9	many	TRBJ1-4	TGTGCCAGCAGCTTCGGGGGGACAGGGAATGAAAAACTGTTTTTT	CASSFGGTGNEKLFF
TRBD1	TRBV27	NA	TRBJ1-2	TGTGCCAGCAGTTTACAGGGGGACTATGGCTACACCTTC	CASSLQGDYGYTF
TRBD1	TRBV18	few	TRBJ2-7	TGTGCCAGCTCACCTGACAGGGCGGGTGAGCAGTACTTC	CASSPDRAGEQYF